These T cell receptor beta chains were read from a single sample in a study of regulatory T cells in long-lasting Graves disease. TCRdb passed the multiplex PCR reads through MiXCR, listing each CDR3 protein once. The sample has approximately 230,000 distinct CDR3 sequences, around 19% seen once. The source was peripheral blood mononuclear cells (PBMCs), collected at new diagnosis, from a patient treated with antithyroid drugs. These receptor sequences come from a female donor with Graves disease. Each CDR3 is given with its conserved first and last residue. The D gene is left open where the match is weak. Size tells how often a clone was seen (once, few, many) or the class of an expanded clone, and some rows leave it out.

V gene: TRBV20-1
J gene: TRBJ2-1
clone size: many
D gene: TRBD2
CDR3 DNA: TGCAGTGCTAGAGAAAGGTCACTAGCGGGAGGACTTTGGGCTGAGCAGTTCTTC
CDR3 protein: CSARERSLAGGLWAEQFF

V gene: TRBV6-1
J gene: TRBJ2-2
clone size: many
D gene: .
CDR3 DNA: TGTGCCAGCGGGGGTACCGGGGAGCTGTTTTTT
CDR3 protein: CASGGTGELFF

V gene: TRBV10-2
J gene: TRBJ2-3
clone size: many
D gene: TRBD2
CDR3 DNA: TGCGCCAGCAGTGAGCTAGCGGAGACTAGCACAGATACGCAGTATTTT
CDR3 protein: CASSELAETSTDTQYF

V gene: TRBV12-3/TRBV12-4
J gene: TRBJ2-7
clone size: many
D gene: .
CDR3 DNA: TGTGCCAGCAGTTTAACCCTAGCGACGTCCGAGCAGTACTTC
CDR3 protein: CASSLTLATSEQYF

V gene: TRBV2
J gene: TRBJ2-3
clone size: many
D gene: TRBD2
CDR3 DNA: TGTGCCAGCAGTTTCCTAGCGGCCACAGATACGCAGTATTTT
CDR3 protein: CASSFLAATDTQYF

V gene: TRBV6-4
J gene: TRBJ2-3
clone size: .
D gene: .
CDR3 DNA: TGTGCCAGCAGCGAGAGCGGCCAGGGCACAGATACGCAGTATTTT
CDR3 protein: CASSESGQGTDTQYF

V gene: TRBV20-1
J gene: TRBJ2-7
clone size: many
D gene: .
CDR3 DNA: TGCAGTGCTCTTCCTAGCTCCTACGAGCAGTACTTC
CDR3 protein: CSALPSSYEQYF

V gene: TRBV7-9
J gene: TRBJ2-3
clone size: many
D gene: .
CDR3 DNA: TGTGCCAGCAGCTTAGAGGTCCAGTCACGTAGGGGCACAGATACGCAGTATTTT
CDR3 protein: CASSLEVQSRRGTDTQYF

V gene: TRBV30
J gene: TRBJ2-5
clone size: many
D gene: .
CDR3 DNA: TGTGCCTGGAGTGTAAACTACCAAGAGACCCAGTACTTC
CDR3 protein: CAWSVNYQETQYF

V gene: TRBV29-1
J gene: TRBJ1-1
clone size: many
D gene: .
CDR3 DNA: TGCAGCGCCCAAAGGCTGAACACTGAAGCTTTCTTT
CDR3 protein: CSAQRLNTEAFF

V gene: TRBV27
J gene: TRBJ1-4
clone size: many
D gene: .
CDR3 DNA: TGTGCCAGCACGAGTCGGGGGGTTGAAAAACTGTTTTTT
CDR3 protein: CASTSRGVEKLFF

V gene: TRBV7-2
J gene: TRBJ1-2
clone size: many
D gene: .
CDR3 DNA: TGTGCCAGCAGCTTAGGCGGGCAGAACTATGGCTACACCTTC
CDR3 protein: CASSLGGQNYGYTF

V gene: TRBV6-4
J gene: TRBJ2-2
clone size: few
D gene: TRBD2
CDR3 DNA: TGTGCCAGCAGTCTAGCGGGAGAAGGAGGGGAGCTGTTTTTT
CDR3 protein: CASSLAGEGGELFF

V gene: TRBV20-1
J gene: TRBJ1-3
clone size: .
D gene: .
CDR3 DNA: TGCAGTGCTAGAGGATACTTCGGACCATACGGGGAAAACACCATATATTTT
CDR3 protein: CSARGYFGPYGENTIYF

V gene: TRBV11-2
J gene: TRBJ2-1
clone size: many
D gene: TRBD2
CDR3 DNA: TGTGCCAGCAGCTTAGGCGCGTGGGGCGGGAGGAGAAATGAGCAGTTCTTC
CDR3 protein: CASSLGAWGGRRNEQFF

V gene: TRBV9
J gene: TRBJ2-7
clone size: many
D gene: TRBD2
CDR3 DNA: TGTGCCAGCAGCACGAGGGACTACCACTACGAGCAGTACTTC
CDR3 protein: CASSTRDYHYEQYF

V gene: TRBV19
J gene: TRBJ1-5
clone size: few
D gene: TRBD1
CDR3 DNA: TGTGCCAGTAGTATAGGGACAGGGGGTATTAACAATCAGCCCCAGCATTTT
CDR3 protein: CASSIGTGGINNQPQHF

V gene: TRBV3-1
J gene: TRBJ2-7
clone size: many
D gene: TRBD2
CDR3 DNA: TGTGCCAGCAGCCAACGAGCGGGAGGGAACGAGCAGTACTTC
CDR3 protein: CASSQRAGGNEQYF

V gene: TRBV19
J gene: TRBJ2-3
clone size: .
D gene: .
CDR3 DNA: TGTGCCAGTAAGGCGCGGGATCCCACAGATACGCAGTATTTT
CDR3 protein: CASKARDPTDTQYF

V gene: TRBV11-3
J gene: TRBJ1-2
clone size: .
D gene: .
CDR3 DNA: TGTGCCAGCAGCTCCAACTCGGGTGGCTACACCTTC
CDR3 protein: CASSSNSGGYTF

V gene: TRBV5-5
J gene: TRBJ1-2
clone size: many
D gene: .
CDR3 DNA: TGTGCCAGCAGCTGGGGGTCCTTTACCTATGGCTACACCTTC
CDR3 protein: CASSWGSFTYGYTF

V gene: TRBV11-2
J gene: TRBJ2-7
clone size: many
D gene: TRBD1
CDR3 DNA: TGTGCCAGCAGCTTAGAGGGGACAGTTGAGTACTTC
CDR3 protein: CASSLEGTVEYF

V gene: TRBV19
J gene: TRBJ1-1
clone size: many
D gene: .
CDR3 DNA: TGTGCCAGTAGTATTAGGGGGGAGAACACTGAAGCTTTCTTT
CDR3 protein: CASSIRGENTEAFF

V gene: TRBV10-3
J gene: TRBJ2-1
clone size: many
D gene: .
CDR3 DNA: TGTGCCATCAGTGACTTAGACAATGAGCAGTTCTTC
CDR3 protein: CAISDLDNEQFF

V gene: TRBV28
J gene: TRBJ2-7
clone size: many
D gene: .
CDR3 DNA: TGTGCCAGCAGTTCACCGGGACGTCTGAGTTACGAGCAGTACTTC
CDR3 protein: CASSSPGRLSYEQYF

V gene: TRBV7-2
J gene: TRBJ2-3
clone size: many
D gene: TRBD2
CDR3 DNA: TGTGCCAGCAGCTTGAGGGGCGTCGCGACTAGCGCCCGCCGGAGGACAGATACGCAGTATTTT
CDR3 protein: CASSLRGVATSARRRTDTQYF

V gene: TRBV30
J gene: TRBJ1-1
clone size: .
D gene: .
CDR3 DNA: TGTGCGATCGCGGGATTGAAAACTGAAGCTTTCTTT
CDR3 protein: CAIAGLKTEAFF

V gene: TRBV12-3/TRBV12-4
J gene: TRBJ2-5
clone size: many
D gene: .
CDR3 DNA: TGTGCCAGCAGTTTAGACAGAAGGGGGGAGACCCAGTACTTC
CDR3 protein: CASSLDRRGETQYF

V gene: TRBV6-1
J gene: TRBJ1-4
clone size: many
D gene: .
CDR3 DNA: TGTGCCAGCAGATTGAGGGGAGGGGATGAAAAACTGTTTTTT
CDR3 protein: CASRLRGGDEKLFF

V gene: TRBV27
J gene: TRBJ2-2
clone size: many
D gene: TRBD2
CDR3 DNA: TGTGCCAGCAAAACGAGATCACTAGCGGGAGCCGGGGAGCTGTTTTTT
CDR3 protein: CASKTRSLAGAGELFF

V gene: TRBV11-2
J gene: TRBJ2-7
clone size: many
D gene: .
CDR3 DNA: TGTGCCAGCAGCTTAGAGTCAACCTACGAGCAGTACTTC
CDR3 protein: CASSLESTYEQYF

V gene: TRBV6-2/TRBV6-3
J gene: TRBJ2-2
clone size: .
D gene: .
CDR3 DNA: TGTGCCAGCAGTTACTCGAGTGGATCGGGCACCGGGGAGCTGTTTTTT
CDR3 protein: CASSYSSGSGTGELFF

V gene: TRBV12-3/TRBV12-4
J gene: TRBJ1-1
clone size: many
D gene: .
CDR3 DNA: TGTGCCAGCAGACAGGGCCCCAGCCAAGCTTTCTTT
CDR3 protein: CASRQGPSQAFF

V gene: TRBV20-1
J gene: TRBJ2-7
clone size: .
D gene: .
CDR3 DNA: TGCAGTGTCCCCCAGGGACCATATGGAGAGCAGTACTTC
CDR3 protein: CSVPQGPYGEQYF

V gene: TRBV3-1
J gene: TRBJ1-3
clone size: many
D gene: .
CDR3 DNA: TGTGCCAGCAGCCACGGGGGAAACACCATATATTTT
CDR3 protein: CASSHGGNTIYF

V gene: TRBV28
J gene: TRBJ2-5
clone size: many
D gene: .
CDR3 DNA: TGTGCCAGCAGTTTGGCCGGACCGCAAGGGACCCAGTACTTC
CDR3 protein: CASSLAGPQGTQYF

V gene: TRBV10-3
J gene: TRBJ2-3
clone size: .
D gene: TRBD2
CDR3 DNA: TGTGCCATCAGTTCTATAGCGGGAGGGGCCGATACGCAGTATTTT
CDR3 protein: CAISSIAGGADTQYF

V gene: TRBV6-6
J gene: TRBJ1-3
clone size: many
D gene: .
CDR3 DNA: TGTGCCAGCAGTTACTCAGGGGAAGGAAACACCATATATTTT
CDR3 protein: CASSYSGEGNTIYF

V gene: TRBV11-2
J gene: TRBJ2-3
clone size: many
D gene: TRBD2
CDR3 DNA: TGTGCCAGCAGCTTACTAGCGGGGCGAGATACGCAGTATTTT
CDR3 protein: CASSLLAGRDTQYF

V gene: TRBV28
J gene: TRBJ2-7
clone size: few
D gene: TRBD2
CDR3 DNA: TGTGCCAGCAGTTCCATGGGACTAGCGGGACAAGGCGAGCAGTACTTC
CDR3 protein: CASSSMGLAGQGEQYF

V gene: TRBV11-2
J gene: TRBJ1-1
clone size: many
D gene: TRBD1
CDR3 DNA: TGTGCCAGCAGCGGAGGAGGGGGCTCGATGGGGGCTTTCTTT
CDR3 protein: CASSGGGGSMGAFF

V gene: TRBV11-3
J gene: TRBJ2-1
clone size: many
D gene: TRBD2
CDR3 DNA: TGTGCCAGCAGCTTAGACTACTCGAGCGGGAGGGGAGGTGGGGAGCAGTTCTTC
CDR3 protein: CASSLDYSSGRGGGEQFF

V gene: TRBV28
J gene: TRBJ1-2
clone size: once
D gene: .
CDR3 DNA: TGTGCCAGCAGTTTCCCCGCAGAGTCTAACTATGGCTACACCTTC
CDR3 protein: CASSFPAESNYGYTF

V gene: TRBV7-3
J gene: TRBJ2-2
clone size: .
D gene: TRBD2
CDR3 DNA: TGTGCCAGCAGCTTAACGCTAGCGGGAGGCTCCGGGGAGCTGTTTTTT
CDR3 protein: CASSLTLAGGSGELFF

V gene: TRBV20-1
J gene: TRBJ2-7
clone size: .
D gene: .
CDR3 DNA: TGCAGTGCTAGAGATCCGGGCGGAGTGCTCTACGAGCAGTACTTC
CDR3 protein: CSARDPGGVLYEQYF

V gene: TRBV11-2
J gene: TRBJ2-3
clone size: many
D gene: TRBD1
CDR3 DNA: TGTGCCAGCAACCGCCACACAGGGGGTGGCACAGATACGCAGTATTTT
CDR3 protein: CASNRHTGGGTDTQYF

V gene: TRBV2
J gene: TRBJ2-1
clone size: many
D gene: TRBD2
CDR3 DNA: TGTGCCAGCAGTCACGTAGCGGGAGCCTACAATGAGCAGTTCTTC
CDR3 protein: CASSHVAGAYNEQFF

V gene: TRBV2
J gene: TRBJ2-3
clone size: .
D gene: .
CDR3 DNA: TGTGCCAGCAGGAGCCTCCAGGTTGGAACAGATACGCAGTATTTT
CDR3 protein: CASRSLQVGTDTQYF

V gene: TRBV6-2/TRBV6-3
J gene: TRBJ2-1
clone size: few
D gene: TRBD2
CDR3 DNA: TGTGCCAGCAGCCCCCCGGGACTAGCGTCTGATGAGCAGTTCTTC
CDR3 protein: CASSPPGLASDEQFF

V gene: TRBV7-9
J gene: TRBJ2-1
clone size: .
D gene: .
CDR3 DNA: TGTGCCAGCAGCTTAGACGCGGGAACAAGTATGAATGAGCAGTTCTTC
CDR3 protein: CASSLDAGTSMNEQFF

V gene: TRBV20-1
J gene: TRBJ2-1
clone size: many
D gene: TRBD1
CDR3 DNA: TGCAGTGCTACCCCCGGGACAGGACCTGAGCAGTTCTTC
CDR3 protein: CSATPGTGPEQFF

V gene: TRBV19
J gene: TRBJ2-1
clone size: many
D gene: .
CDR3 DNA: TGTGCCAGTAGTAAAGGGTCCTACAATGAGCAGTTCTTC
CDR3 protein: CASSKGSYNEQFF

V gene: TRBV9
J gene: TRBJ2-1
clone size: .
D gene: TRBD2
CDR3 DNA: TGTGCCAGCAGCGTAGAGGGGACTAGCGGGAGGGTATACAATGAGCAGTTCTTC
CDR3 protein: CASSVEGTSGRVYNEQFF

V gene: TRBV3-1
J gene: TRBJ2-5
clone size: .
D gene: .
CDR3 DNA: TGTGCCAGCAGGGAGGGCTTGAGGGGAGGCAGCGGAGAGACCCAGTACTTC
CDR3 protein: CASREGLRGGSGETQYF

V gene: TRBV10-2
J gene: TRBJ1-5
clone size: .
D gene: TRBD1
CDR3 DNA: TGCGCCACCCGGGACAGAGATTATAGCAATCAGCCCCAGCATTTT
CDR3 protein: CATRDRDYSNQPQHF

V gene: TRBV6-1
J gene: TRBJ2-5
clone size: many
D gene: TRBD2
CDR3 DNA: TGTGCCAGCAGTACCGGGGGGGGCCTCCAAGAGACCCAGTACTTC
CDR3 protein: CASSTGGGLQETQYF

V gene: TRBV28
J gene: TRBJ2-1
clone size: .
D gene: TRBD1
CDR3 DNA: TGTGCCAGCAGTACCCGATCCCCGGGACAGGGGGTGGACTACAATGAGCAGTTCTTC
CDR3 protein: CASSTRSPGQGVDYNEQFF

V gene: TRBV6-2/TRBV6-3
J gene: TRBJ2-3
clone size: many
D gene: .
CDR3 DNA: TGTGCCAGCAGTTACGCCCGAGATACGCAGTATTTT
CDR3 protein: CASSYARDTQYF

V gene: TRBV11-2
J gene: TRBJ1-2
clone size: many
D gene: .
CDR3 DNA: TGTGCCAGCAGCCCCGATCGGGGCTCCCTCTATGGCTACACCTTC
CDR3 protein: CASSPDRGSLYGYTF